This T cell receptor (beta chain) derives from a study of blood T cell repertoires in COVID-19. Looking at the study overall: The study drew acute and convalescent COVID-19 samples from the United States, Italy and Spain. Sample material is recorded as cDNA or gDNA derived from T cells, B-cell-depleted T cells, or PBMCs.

In its sample, this clone was seen a few times. Original processing notes: By means of reference gene primer amplification, nucleated cell counts were estimated. Some clones are missing from TCRdb's copy, which holds only in-frame ones; the method was immunoSEQ multiplex PCR. For V, J and clone size, that table is used; D and trimming come from the DNA. The sample contains 90,000 to 100,000 clones, 75% to 90% of which appear only once. The CDR3 extends over 14 amino acids. Trimming removed 8 bases from V and 7 bases from J; junction bases left unmatched: 5. CDR1 and CDR2 (germline): MNHEY, SMNVEV (reference sequence).

V and J are TRBV27 and TRBJ2-4; 13 nucleotides match TRBD2. Sequencing was done on a sample of peripheral blood. The TCR originated in a man at least 80 years old with acute or convalescent COVID-19. CDR3 region: CASGLAGVRNIQYF. DNA of the CDR3: TGTGCCAGCGGACTAGCGGGAGTTCGGAACATTCAGTACTTC.